One T cell receptor beta chain is described in this entry. The sample originates from a study of blood T cell repertoires in COVID-19. The overall study: Acute and convalescent COVID-19 samples came from the United States, Italy and Spain.

Germline V CDR1 and CDR2: GTSNPN, SVGIG (reference sequence). CDR3 length equals 16 residues. The V end lost 0 bases, the J end lost 4 bases, and 18 bases lay between the germline ends. Libraries were prepared by immunoSEQ multiplex PCR; TCRdb keeps only in-frame clonotypes and omits some of them. The table records roughly 19,000 clones, about 91% of them present only once. Source material: PBMCs or T cells enriched from blood (not recorded which). This clonotype was obtained from a woman aged 25 to 39 who had recovered from COVID-19. This sequence joins TRBV30 and TRBJ1-2, with a tentative D call TRBD1 (5 bases). CDR3 protein: CAWSVRMSGIAYGYTF. The CDR3 DNA reads TGTGCCTGGAGTGTACGGATGTCAGGGATAGCCTATGGCTACACCTTC.